The source of this T cell receptor (beta chain) is a study of immune heterogeneity within non-small cell lung tumors. On the study more broadly: A few squamous cell carcinomas, under 12 non-squamous carcinomas and 1 not otherwise specified made up the tumors. Study findings and constraints: Comparison across individual patients showed largely distinct high-frequency T-cell receptor beta clonotypes. Local tumor mutational burden correlated moderately but significantly with local T-cell clonality (R roughly 0.36). Recurring identical dominant CDR3 beta clonotypes were observed across tumor sites within a patient, together with site-unique high-frequency clones.

TCR beta CDR3 was amplified by multiplex PCR using 32 V and 13 J primers. One entry per CDR3 protein results from TCRdb running MiXCR on the multiplex PCR reads. The table lists about 12,000 distinct CDR3 sequences, around 22% of them singletons. Bulk tumor genomic DNA, 600 to 650 ng per sample, was used as template. Spaced far apart, several biopsies were taken from each primary tumor during surgery. Surgery that was curative in intent was performed on patients with untreated, newly diagnosed non-small cell lung cancer. This CDR3 is built from 15 residues. Trimming cost V 8 bases and J 4 bases, with 18 bases left between them. Germline V lookup: CDR1 LNHDA, CDR2 SQIVND (reference sequence). Many counts were recorded for this clonotype. The antigen is not known.

V gene TRBV19 combines with J gene TRBJ2-1; maybe TRBD2 (6 bases). Material: lung tumor tissue. The sequence was obtained from a man aged 55 to 70 with non-small cell lung cancer. The CDR3 DNA reads TGTGCCAGTGCGCTAAGGACTGGGGGGTACAATGAGCAGTTCTTC. Protein sequence: CASALRTGGYNEQFF. Supplemented by reference TRBV19 and TRBJ2-1, the full variable domain reads DGGITQSPKYLFRKEGQNVTLSCEQNLNHDAMYWYRQDPGQGLRLIYYSQIVNDFQKGDIAEGYSVSREKKESFPLTVTSAQKNPTAFYLCASALRTGGYNEQFFGPGTRLTVL.